What follows are 8 T cell receptor beta chains derived from one specimen sequenced in a study of T cell changes during pregnancy in multiple sclerosis. TCRdb's copy holds only in-frame clones and misses some; the assay was immunoSEQ multiplex PCR. The table includes about 51,000 clones, roughly 93% detected once. The sequences come from peripheral blood, collected in the second trimester of pregnancy. The receptors stem from a female donor with multiple sclerosis, enrolled in a pregnancy study.

The chain is built from TRBV27 and TRBJ1-1, with D maybe TRBD1 (5 bases). The V end lost 1 base, the J end lost 0 bases, and 12 bases lay between the germline ends. Germline V gene sequence: CDR1 MNHEY, CDR2 SMNVEV (reference sequence). This CDR3 contains 16 residues. This CDR3 reads CASSLYGGRVNTEAFF. For the CDR3, the DNA is TGTGCCAGCAGTTTATATGGTGGCAGGGTGAACACTGAAGCTTTCTTT.

The V call is TRBV5-6, the J call TRBJ2-1; TRBD2 is a possible D gene (5 bases). The V gene's germline CDR1 is SGHDT and CDR2 YYEEEE. This CDR3 has 17 amino acids. Trimming took 0 bases from V and 2 from J, leaving 15 bases between them. This CDR3 reads CASSLEWGSGAYNEQFF. The CDR3 region has the DNA TGTGCCAGCAGCTTGGAATGGGGAAGCGGAGCCTACAATGAGCAGTTCTTC.

V usage is TRBV6-1 and J usage is TRBJ2-5; 10 nucleotides align to TRBD1. The germline V gene encodes CDR1 MNHNS and CDR2 SASEGT. The CDR3 covers 16 residues. Trimming removed 0 bases from V and 4 bases from J; junction bases left unmatched: 5. Written as DNA, the CDR3 is TGTGCCAGCAGTGAAGCGGCAGGACAGGGGGGAGAGACCCAGTACTTC. Protein product: CASSEAAGQGGETQYF.

The chain recombines TRBV4-3 with TRBJ2-1; D might be TRBD1 (6 bases). This CDR3 has 15 amino acids. Germline V lookup: CDR1 LGHNA, CDR2 YSLEER. V gave up 5 bases and J gave up 10 bases, with 21 bases separating them. This CDR3 is CASSYNRDNRWEQFF. CDR3 in DNA: TGCGCCAGCAGCTACAACCGGGACAACCGATGGGAGCAGTTCTTC.

This clone was seen a handful of times. V and J are TRBV30 and TRBJ2-2; 15 bases match TRBD2. The CDR3 totals 17 residues. The V gene's germline CDR1 is GTSNPN and CDR2 SVGIG (reference sequence). Trimming cost V 1 base and J 6 bases; bases outside gene matches: 6. CDR3 sequence (DNA): TGTGCCTGGAGTGAATGGACTAGCGGGAGGGCCTCCGGGGAGCTGTTTTTT. Translated, it gives CAWSEWTSGRASGELFF. The entire variable domain, with the rest obtained from reference TRBV30 and TRBJ2-2, is as follows: SQTIHQWPATLVQPVGSPLSLECTVEGTSNPNLYWYRQAAGRGLQLLFYSVGIGQISSEVPQNLSASRPQDRQFILSSKKLLLSDSGFYLCAWSEWTSGRASGELFFGEGSRLTVL.

The V and J genes are TRBV27 and TRBJ1-2; no firm D call. The CDR3 is 15 amino acids. Germline V lookup: CDR1 MNHEY, CDR2 SMNVEV (reference sequence). Trimming took off 2 bases at V and 3 bases at J, with 13 bases between the two ends. The CDR3 loop reads CASSLRVGGDYGYTF. For the CDR3, the DNA is TGTGCCAGCAGTTTACGGGTCGGCGGAGACTATGGCTACACCTTC.

This clone has only one observation. The chain combines TRBV6-5 with TRBJ2-1; a possible D gene is TRBD1 (6 bases). Germline CDR1 MNHEY, CDR2 SVGAGI. This CDR3 comprises 14 residues. V shed 6 bases and J shed 7 bases, with 16 bases lying between them. CDR3 protein: CASRSEYRENEQFF. The CDR3 nucleotides read TGTGCCAGCAGGTCCGAATACAGGGAAAATGAGCAGTTCTTC.

The chain recombines TRBV9 with TRBJ2-2, with D tentatively TRBD2 (6 bases). The germline gives CDR1 SGDLS, CDR2 YYNGEE. Between the trimmed V and J ends, which lost 0 bases and 6 bases, there was a span of 12 bases. The CDR3 sequence is 15 residues long. The CDR3 loop is CASSVVGGMAGELFF. In nucleotides, the CDR3 is TGTGCCAGCAGCGTAGTCGGAGGGATGGCCGGGGAGCTGTTTTTT.